The present T cell receptor (beta chain) was sequenced within a study of glioma-infiltrating T cells after dendritic cell vaccination. The data were produced by immunoSEQ multiplex PCR, yet TCRdb's version contains in-frame clones alone and is incomplete. The table shows roughly 100,000 clones, with around 89% occurring only once. This clone was counted a single time. Time point here: after dendritic cell vaccination, including at tumor progression/relapse. Germline V lookup: CDR1 LNHDA, CDR2 SQIVND (reference sequence). V was shortened by 3 bases and J by 0 bases, with 8 bases between the two germline ends. The CDR3 has 15 amino acids.

This specimen consisted of blood, obtained after dendritic cell vaccination. V is TRBV19 and J is TRBJ2-2, with D hard to call. The receptor comes from a human donor with glioblastoma. The DNA for the CDR3 is TGTGCCAGTAGTATTCCCAGCGCGAACACCGGGGAGCTGTTTTTT. It codes for CASSIPSANTGELFF.